What follows are 26 T cell receptor beta chains derived from one specimen sequenced in a study of CXCR3-negative and CXCR3-positive naive CD8 T cells. Their antigen targets remain unknown. Study results and caveats: A higher hydrophobicity marked the TRB CDR3s of CXCR3-positive naive cells versus CXCR3-negative naive cells.

Carrying UMI labels, the TRB cDNA libraries were prepared through 5' RACE. One entry per CDR3 protein, without DNA, is what TCRdb gives after re-calling the 5' RACE reads. Its listing shows about 70,000 distinct CDR3 sequences. Sequenced input: naive CXCR3+ CD8+ T cells from blood. This sample's subset: CD45RO-CCR7+CD27+CD95- naive CD8+ T cells expressing CXCR3 (TNR3+). Receptors were obtained from a human donor in good health. Some clones in this sample may be carry-over from other donors' samples.

CDR3: CASSLLGGPYSYEQYF. The chain couples TRBV7-9 to TRBJ2-7; TCRdb's assignment of TRBD2 cannot be checked, as there is no DNA. The germline V gene has CDR1 SEHNR and CDR2 FQNEAQ (reference sequence). The length of the CDR3 is 16 residues.

The V and J genes are TRBV4-2 and TRBJ2-7; with no DNA, the TCRdb D assignment of TRBD1 cannot be verified. The germline CDR1 and CDR2 sequences are LGHNA and YNFKEQ. The CDR3 loop spans 18 amino acids. The CDR3 loop is CASSLKGSTGTVNYEQYF.

The rearrangement uses TRBV6-5 and TRBJ2-7; with no DNA, the TCRdb D assignment of TRBD1 cannot be verified. The CDR3 spans 12 residues. Germline V gene data show CDR1 as MNHEY and CDR2 as SVGAGI. The CDR3 loop is CACGSGSYEQYF.

This rearrangement joins TRBV12-3 or TRBV12-4 to TRBJ2-5. The CDR3 has 13 amino acids. This chain's CDR3 is CASSKIWEETQYF.

This chain uses TRBV4-3 with TRBJ2-3; the TCRdb D gene call, TRBD1, has no DNA to confirm it. Germline-derived CDR1 and CDR2 are LGHNA and YSLEER. The CDR3 covers 15 residues. CDR3 amino acids: CASSQYTGVSDTQYF.

J is TRBJ2-7 and V is TRBV20-1; TCRdb proposes TRBD1, but this gene call is untestable without DNA. CDR1 is DFQATT, CDR2 SNEGSKA, per germline (reference sequence). This CDR3 region has 15 residues. The CDR3 reads CSAGGGQGASYEQYF.

The chain joins TRBV15 to TRBJ2-1; TCRdb indicates TRBD2, and absent DNA this call remains unverified. CDR1 and CDR2 (germline): LNHNV, YYDKDF (reference sequence). This CDR3 has 14 amino acids. CDR3 protein: CATGVGLSSNEQFF.

The chain combines TRBV4-1 with TRBJ1-1; as DNA is missing, the TRBD1 call by TCRdb cannot be tested. Germline CDR1 MGHRA, CDR2 YSYEKL. The CDR3 is made up of 15 amino acids. The CDR3 sequence is CASSSRETLITEAFF.

V is TRBV6-5 and J is TRBJ1-2; TCRdb outputs TRBD1, but without DNA this stays unchecked. Germline V lookup: CDR1 MNHEY, CDR2 SVGAGI. CDR3 length: 16 residues. The CDR3 protein is CASRDGRGEKNYGYTF.

The chain employs TRBV20-1 and TRBJ1-2; checking the TCRdb D call of TRBD1 is not possible without DNA. CDR1 and CDR2 from the germline V gene are DFQATT and SNEGSKA (reference sequence). The CDR3 sequence is 15 residues long. CDR3: CSARDGGSLSYGYTF.

This chain joins TRBV5-1 and TRBJ2-1; TCRdb returns TRBD1, unconfirmable since there is no DNA. The CDR3 extends over 20 amino acids. Germline values: CDR1 SGHRS, CDR2 YFSETQ. The CDR3: CASSLFAGQSISPRNNEQFF.

The chain recombines TRBV5-6 with TRBJ2-1. The CDR3 has 13 residues. Germline lookup yields CDR1 SGHDT and CDR2 YYEEEE. CDR3 sequence: CASSLARYNEQFF.

V and J are TRBV11-2 and TRBJ2-1; there is no DNA to check the TCRdb D call of TRBD1. Germline lookup yields CDR1 SGHAT and CDR2 FQNNGV. CDR3 length: 17 residues. CDR3 residues: CASSLEGRGENYNEQFF. Full variable domain (remainder filled in from reference TRBV11-2 and TRBJ2-1): EAGVAQSPRYKIIEKRQSVAFWCNPISGHATLYWYQQILGQGPKLLIQFQNNGVVDDSQLPKDRFSAERLKGVDSTLKIQPAKLEDSAVYLCASSLEGRGENYNEQFFGPGTRLTVL.

The chain is built from TRBV6-2 or TRBV6-3 and TRBJ2-2; TCRdb proposes TRBD2, but this gene call is untestable without DNA. The V gene's germline CDR1 is MNHEY and CDR2 SVGEGT. The CDR3 extends over 16 amino acids. CDR3 amino acids: CASSTYPSGPTGELFF.

The chain has TRBV27 and TRBJ2-5; TCRdb's D call, TRBD2, is unchecked because there is no DNA. Germline V gene sequence: CDR1 MNHEY, CDR2 SMNVEV (reference sequence). The CDR3 loop spans 14 amino acids. The chain's CDR3 is CASSKGLPEETQYF.

The chain uses TRBV6-2 or TRBV6-3 and TRBJ2-5; TCRdb indicates TRBD1, and absent DNA this call remains unverified. The CDR3 contains 19 residues. Germline values: CDR1 MNHEY, CDR2 SVGEGT. The CDR3 spells CASSYPPEPRSTGPDGQYF.

The V call is TRBV7-9, the J call TRBJ2-1; TCRdb's D call of TRBD1 is untestable without DNA. The length of the CDR3 is 14 residues. CDR1 and CDR2 from the germline V gene are SEHNR and FQNEAQ (reference sequence). The CDR3 reads CASSQGGVPKEQFF.

The chain couples TRBV21-1 to TRBJ2-7; the TCRdb D gene call, TRBD1, has no DNA to confirm it. TRBV21-1 represents a pseudogene. The CDR3 sequence is 16 residues long. CDR3 protein: CASSKVTGQHPYEQYF.

This rearrangement joins TRBV7-9 to TRBJ2-6; TCRdb names TRBD1, which stays unverified in the absence of DNA. The CDR3 covers 17 residues. The germline gives CDR1 SEHNR, CDR2 FQNEAQ (reference sequence). CDR3 loop: CASSGGQGADGANVLTF.

This chain connects TRBV5-4 to TRBJ1-1. CDR3 length equals 14 residues. Germline values: CDR1 SGHNT, CDR2 YYREEE (reference sequence). This chain's CDR3 is CASSPEGMGTEAFF. The full variable domain, with the rest looked up from reference TRBV5-4 and TRBJ1-1, is ETGVTQSPTHLIKTRGQQVTLRCSSQSGHNTVSWYQQALGQGPQFIFQYYREEENGRGNFPPRFSGLQFPNYSSELNVNALELDDSALYLCASSPEGMGTEAFFGQGTRLTVV.

The chain recombines TRBV9 with TRBJ1-5. CDR3 length: 15 residues. Germline V CDR1 and CDR2: SGDLS, YYNGEE. This CDR3 is CASSDGVGNYQPQHF. The full variable domain, in which reference TRBV9 and TRBJ1-5 provide the parts outside the CDR3, is DSGVTQTPKHLITATGQRVTLRCSPRSGDLSVYWYQQSLDQGLQFLIQYYNGEERAKGNILERFSAQQFPDLHSELNLSSLELGDSALYFCASSDGVGNYQPQHFGDGTRLSIL.

The rearrangement uses TRBV7-8 and TRBJ1-2; checking the TCRdb D call of TRBD1 is not possible without DNA. Germline lookup yields CDR1 SGHVS and CDR2 FQNEAQ. The CDR3 extends over 16 amino acids. The CDR3 protein is CASSTGTGQTNYGYTF.

The chain is built from TRBV5-5 and TRBJ2-3; TCRdb names TRBD1, which stays unverified in the absence of DNA. Germline V CDR1 and CDR2: SGHKS, YYEKEE (reference sequence). This CDR3 is 15 amino acids long. The CDR3 protein is CASSLAWGATDTQYF.

This CDR3 reads CASSNDRAANYGYTF. The V and J genes are TRBV5-1 and TRBJ1-2; TCRdb lists TRBD1, though no DNA is available to test this call. Germline values: CDR1 SGHRS, CDR2 YFSETQ. This CDR3 is 15 amino acids long.

The rearrangement joins TRBV7-8 to TRBJ2-2. This CDR3 has 15 amino acids. Germline CDR1 is SGHVS and CDR2 is FQNEAQ. The CDR3 spells CASSLVVADTGELFF.

The V and J genes are TRBV6-5 and TRBJ2-4; TCRdb indicates TRBD2, and absent DNA this call remains unverified. The CDR3 totals 13 residues. Per the germline V gene, CDR1 is MNHEY and CDR2 is SVGAGI. CDR3: CASGRGEKNIQYF.